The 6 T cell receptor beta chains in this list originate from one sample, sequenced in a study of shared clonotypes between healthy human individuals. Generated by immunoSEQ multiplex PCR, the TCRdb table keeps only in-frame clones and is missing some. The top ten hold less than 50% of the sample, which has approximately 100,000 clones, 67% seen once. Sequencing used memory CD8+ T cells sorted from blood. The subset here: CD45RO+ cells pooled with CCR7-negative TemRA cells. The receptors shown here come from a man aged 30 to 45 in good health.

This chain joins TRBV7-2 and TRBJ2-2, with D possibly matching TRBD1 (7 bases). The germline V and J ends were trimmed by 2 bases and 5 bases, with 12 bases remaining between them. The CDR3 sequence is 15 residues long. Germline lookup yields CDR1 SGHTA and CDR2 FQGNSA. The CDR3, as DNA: TGTGCCAGCAGCTTAATCTCAGGGGGGACCGGGGAGCTGTTTTTT. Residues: CASSLISGGTGELFF. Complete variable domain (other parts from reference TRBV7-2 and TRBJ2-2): GAGVSQSPSNKVTEKGKDVELRCDPISGHTALYWYRQSLGQGLEFLIYFQGNSAPDKSGLPSDRFSAERTGGSVSTLTIQRTQQEDSAVYLCASSLISGGTGELFFGEGSRLTVL.

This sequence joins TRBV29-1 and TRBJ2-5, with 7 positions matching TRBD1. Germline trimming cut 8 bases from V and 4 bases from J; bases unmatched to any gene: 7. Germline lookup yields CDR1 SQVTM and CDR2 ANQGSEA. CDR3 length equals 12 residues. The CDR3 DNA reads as TGCAGCTACAGGGGATTCCCAGAGACCCAGTACTTC. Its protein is CSYRGFPETQYF. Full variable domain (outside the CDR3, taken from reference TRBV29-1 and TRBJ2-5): SAVISQKPSRDICQRGTSLTIQCQVDSQVTMMFWYRQQPGQSLTLIATANQGSEATYESGFVIDKFPISRPNLTFSTLTVSNMSPEDSSIYLCSYRGFPETQYFGPGTRLLVL.

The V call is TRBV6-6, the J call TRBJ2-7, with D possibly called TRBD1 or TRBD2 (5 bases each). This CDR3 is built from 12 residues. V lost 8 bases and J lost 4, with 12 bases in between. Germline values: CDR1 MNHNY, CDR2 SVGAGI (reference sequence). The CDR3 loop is CASRDLGYEQYF. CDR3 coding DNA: TGTGCCAGCCGGGACCTCGGGTACGAGCAGTACTTC.

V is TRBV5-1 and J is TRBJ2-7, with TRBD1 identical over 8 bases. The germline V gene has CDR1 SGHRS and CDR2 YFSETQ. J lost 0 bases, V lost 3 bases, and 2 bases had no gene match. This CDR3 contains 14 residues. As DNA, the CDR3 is TGCGCCAGCAGCTGGGACAGGATCTCCTACGAGCAGTACTTC. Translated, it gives CASSWDRISYEQYF.

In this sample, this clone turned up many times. The CDR3: CASSVGGSTDTQYF. In nucleotides, the CDR3 is TGTGCCAGCAGTGTAGGGGGAAGCACAGATACGCAGTATTTT. The chain links TRBV6-4 to TRBJ2-3, with D possibly being TRBD1 (6 bases). CDR3 length: 14 amino acids. In germline, CDR1 is MRHNA, CDR2 SNTAGT. Trimming took 4 bases from V and 0 from J, leaving 8 bases between them.

As DNA, the CDR3 is TGTGCCAGCAGTTTAAGCGGCCGGGAGGGCCGTAGAGACAATGAGCAGTTCTTC. Translating it yields CASSLSGREGRRDNEQFF. The rearrangement links TRBV27 to TRBJ2-1; 8 bases fit TRBD2. This CDR3 region has 18 residues. Trimming removed 2 bases from V and 5 bases from J; junction bases left unmatched: 14. CDR1 MNHEY and CDR2 SMNVEV come from the germline V gene (reference sequence).